The sequence of this TCR beta chain was determined in a study of T-cell reconstitution after alpha-beta-depleted transplantation in children. The authors prepared the TCRbeta library with unique molecular identifiers. TCRdb independently ran MiXCR on the PCR reads; one entry per CDR3 protein. The data contain 250,000 to 350,000 distinct CDR3 sequences, around 9.6% of them seen just once; the ten biggest clones take up around 10%. Between the trimmed V and J ends, which lost 3 bases and 3 bases, there was a span of 9 bases. The CDR3 totals 13 residues. The table lists this clonotype with many counts. The chain recombines TRBV12-3 or TRBV12-4 with TRBJ2-7; no definite D call. This TCR was recovered from a human donor who donated a stem cell graft to a child with SCID. Sequenced material: PBMCs from the stem cell graft donor, taken from the stem cell graft. CDR3 loop: CASSLAVNYEQYF. For the CDR3, the DNA is TGTGCCAGCAGTTTGGCGGTAAACTACGAGCAGTACTTC.